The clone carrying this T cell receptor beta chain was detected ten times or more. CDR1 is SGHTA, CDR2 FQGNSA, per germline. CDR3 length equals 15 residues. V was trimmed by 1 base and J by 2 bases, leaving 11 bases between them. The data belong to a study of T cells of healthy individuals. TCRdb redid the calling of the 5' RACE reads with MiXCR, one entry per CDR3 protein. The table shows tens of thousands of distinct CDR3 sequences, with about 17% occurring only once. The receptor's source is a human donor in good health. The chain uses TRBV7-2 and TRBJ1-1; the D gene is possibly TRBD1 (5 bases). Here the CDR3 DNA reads TGTGCCAGCAGCTTAGGTTTGGGGCTAAACACTGAAGCTTTCTTT. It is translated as CASSLGLGLNTEAFF.